This is a list of T cell receptor beta chains from one sample in a study of T cells in Graves' hyperthyroidism and ophthalmopathy. TCRdb re-called the multiplex PCR reads through MiXCR, storing one row per CDR3 protein. Counted here are 25,000 to 30,000 distinct CDR3 sequences, around 40% occurring once; the ten biggest clones make up about a tenth. Sequencing input: blood. The receptor source for this set is a woman between 25 and 40 years old with Graves' hyperthyroidism. Both conserved end residues are part of each CDR3.

J gene: TRBJ2-4
V gene: TRBV9
CDR3 protein: CASSVGGRDIQYF

J gene: TRBJ2-5
V gene: TRBV6-6
CDR3 protein: CASSYEGLAESETQYF

J gene: TRBJ2-3
V gene: TRBV11-2
CDR3 protein: CASSSERDTQYF

J gene: TRBJ2-1
V gene: TRBV7-2
CDR3 protein: CASSNGPGGRDNEQFF

J gene: TRBJ2-3
V gene: TRBV4-1
CDR3 protein: CASSQASAVDTQYF

J gene: TRBJ2-7
V gene: TRBV7-9
CDR3 protein: CASSPTHEGLEQYF

J gene: TRBJ1-4
V gene: TRBV28
CDR3 protein: CASSTQIGDEKLFF

J gene: TRBJ2-3
V gene: TRBV10-2
CDR3 protein: CASRVASRGNEQYF

J gene: TRBJ2-5
V gene: TRBV25-1
CDR3 protein: CASSGGTLAKTQYF

J gene: TRBJ2-3
V gene: TRBV6-6
CDR3 protein: CASSEGGRIYNEQYF

J gene: TRBJ2-5
V gene: TRBV6-6
CDR3 protein: CASSSPPGLTRGTQYF

J gene: TRBJ2-7
V gene: TRBV5-5
CDR3 protein: CASSLSLQGYEQYF

J gene: TRBJ1-1
V gene: TRBV6-5
CDR3 protein: CASRAGPEAFF

J gene: TRBJ2-3
V gene: TRBV5-6
CDR3 protein: CASTTAGGTDTQYF

J gene: TRBJ1-2
V gene: TRBV5-1
CDR3 protein: CASRGTGGIYGYTF

J gene: TRBJ2-6
V gene: TRBV2
CDR3 protein: CASREGSVGANVLTF

J gene: TRBJ1-3
V gene: TRBV2
CDR3 protein: CATAPEGDTIYF

J gene: TRBJ2-3
V gene: TRBV27
CDR3 protein: CASRGLAGWEDTQYF

J gene: TRBJ1-2
V gene: TRBV2
CDR3 protein: CASSAEQGLLGYTF

J gene: TRBJ2-7
V gene: TRBV20-1
CDR3 protein: CSARDEGTSAYEQYF

J gene: TRBJ2-1
V gene: TRBV12-3/TRBV12-4
CDR3 protein: CASTGQFYNEQFF

J gene: TRBJ1-5
V gene: TRBV24-1
CDR3 protein: CATSDSRVYQPQHF

J gene: TRBJ1-1
V gene: TRBV6-5
CDR3 protein: CASRRGHTEAFF

J gene: TRBJ1-2
V gene: TRBV18
CDR3 protein: CASSPGGGYTF

J gene: TRBJ1-1
V gene: TRBV5-1
CDR3 protein: CASREQGGTEAFF

J gene: TRBJ2-2
V gene: TRBV7-9
CDR3 protein: CASSSQGTGELFF

J gene: TRBJ1-2
V gene: TRBV9
CDR3 protein: CASSVAGGGYTF

J gene: TRBJ2-1
V gene: TRBV5-5
CDR3 protein: CASSTWRDEQFF

J gene: TRBJ1-5
V gene: TRBV6-1
CDR3 protein: CASRTGGLQPQHF

J gene: TRBJ1-2
V gene: TRBV7-3
CDR3 protein: CASSQGGADGYTF

J gene: TRBJ2-5
V gene: TRBV20-1
CDR3 protein: CSARTSGRSETQYF

J gene: TRBJ2-7
V gene: TRBV30
CDR3 protein: CAWSRGLAGAEQYF

J gene: TRBJ2-7
V gene: TRBV20-1
CDR3 protein: CSARDRTSATYEQYF

J gene: TRBJ2-3
V gene: TRBV5-1
CDR3 protein: CASSPGQGTDTQYF

J gene: TRBJ2-5
V gene: TRBV13
CDR3 protein: CASSLSLEETQYF

J gene: TRBJ2-7
V gene: TRBV7-9
CDR3 protein: CASSDLGDTYEQYF

J gene: TRBJ1-2
V gene: TRBV12-3/TRBV12-4
CDR3 protein: CASRGQGANYGYTF

J gene: TRBJ1-1
V gene: TRBV7-9
CDR3 protein: CASSPPGGTEAFF

J gene: TRBJ1-2
V gene: TRBV2
CDR3 protein: CASSVRGQARTYGYTF

J gene: TRBJ2-3
V gene: TRBV29-1
CDR3 protein: CSGSPTDTQYF

J gene: TRBJ2-1
V gene: TRBV6-6
CDR3 protein: CASSYSGIAPDTQFF